The entry that follows covers one T cell receptor (beta chain) sequence. The antigen is unknown. These data belong to a study of T cell repertoires in cytomegalovirus infection. Study summary: Public TCR beta signatures marked donors with CMV infection and the matching HLA. Study conclusions and caveats: People with CMV and the relevant HLA were identified by cumulative public TCR beta family frequency. HLA-C-restricted CMV clonotypes gave the most frequent clonotype in two of eight donors.

TCRdb reprocessed the reads with MiXCR, giving one entry per CDR3 protein. The repertoire holds about 400,000 distinct CDR3 sequences, with roughly 18% as singletons. The specimen was PBMCs. The TCR was taken from a human donor in good health (CMV status not recorded). Some clones in this sample may be carry-over from other donors' samples.

The CDR3 DNA follows: TGTGCCAGCAGCTCCTGGACTAGCGCAGTAGAGACCCAGTACTTC. It specifies CASSSWTSAVETQYF. V is TRBV11-2 and J is TRBJ2-5, with 9 nucleotides matching TRBD2. V shed 4 bases, J shed 4 bases, and the junction held 7 bases outside the gene matches. The CDR3 spans 15 residues. CDR1 and CDR2 (germline): SGHAT, FQNNGV.